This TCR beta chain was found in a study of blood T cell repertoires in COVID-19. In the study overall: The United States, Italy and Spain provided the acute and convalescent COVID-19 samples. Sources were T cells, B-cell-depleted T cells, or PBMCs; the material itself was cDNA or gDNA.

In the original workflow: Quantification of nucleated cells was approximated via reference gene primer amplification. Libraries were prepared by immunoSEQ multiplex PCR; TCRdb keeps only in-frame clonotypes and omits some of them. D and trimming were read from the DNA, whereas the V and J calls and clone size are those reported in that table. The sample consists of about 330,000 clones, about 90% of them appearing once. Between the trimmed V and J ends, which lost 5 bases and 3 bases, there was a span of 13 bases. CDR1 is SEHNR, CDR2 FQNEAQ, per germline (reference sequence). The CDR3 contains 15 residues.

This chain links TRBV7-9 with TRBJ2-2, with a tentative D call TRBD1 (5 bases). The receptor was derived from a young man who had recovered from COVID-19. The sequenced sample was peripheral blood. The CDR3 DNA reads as TGTGCCAGCAGCCTGCCTCAGGGTTACACCGGGGAGCTGTTTTTT. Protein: CASSLPQGYTGELFF.